This T cell receptor beta chain was sequenced in a study of T cell repertoires in cytomegalovirus infection. Study-level information: In public TCR beta signatures, there were indications of both CMV infection and matching HLA type. Study results and limitations: Adding up the frequency of public TCR beta families identified people who carried CMV plus the relevant HLA.

This clonotype showed up just a few times. Its antigen is still unknown. Each CDR3 protein is one row after TCRdb ran MiXCR on the reads. Among 550,000 to 700,000 distinct CDR3 sequences listed, under 45% were seen once. This TCR was recovered from a human donor in good health (CMV status not recorded). Some clones in this sample may be carry-over from other donors' samples. Here the sequenced sample was cultured PBMCs, taken from culture after CMV antigen stimulation.

CDR3 DNA: TGTGCCAGCAGTCTCTCTGGACGGGCTTGGCCCCAGCATTTT. Its translation: CASSLSGRAWPQHF. This chain uses TRBV12-3 or TRBV12-4 with TRBJ1-5; D not certain. The V end was cut by 5 bases, the J end by 9 bases, with 17 bases between. The CDR3 length is 14 residues.